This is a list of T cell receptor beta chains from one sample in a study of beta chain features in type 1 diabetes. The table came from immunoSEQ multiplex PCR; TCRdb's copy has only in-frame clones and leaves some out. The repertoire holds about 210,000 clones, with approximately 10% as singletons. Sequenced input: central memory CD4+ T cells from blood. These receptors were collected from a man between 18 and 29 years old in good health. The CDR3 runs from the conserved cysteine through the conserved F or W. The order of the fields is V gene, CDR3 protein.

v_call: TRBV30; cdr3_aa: CAWRRIGDRGEWAGYTF
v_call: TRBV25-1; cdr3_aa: CASSVGASAYNEQFF
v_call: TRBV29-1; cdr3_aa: CSGTSGYNEQFF
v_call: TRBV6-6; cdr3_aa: CASSYLKETQYF
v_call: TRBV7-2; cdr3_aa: CASSLYAFGRRGETQYF
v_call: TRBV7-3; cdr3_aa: CASSLGTGTEQYF
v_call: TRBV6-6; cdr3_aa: CASSWADEQYF
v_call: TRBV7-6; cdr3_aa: CASSLAAGKGYEQYF
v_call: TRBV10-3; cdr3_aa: CAISESIDVGEQFF
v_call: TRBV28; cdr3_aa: CASSLGTSVRQQFF
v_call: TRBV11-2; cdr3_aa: CASSPLQGLGYTF
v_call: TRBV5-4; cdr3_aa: CASSYGQSYEQYF
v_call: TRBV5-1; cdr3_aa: CASSLVGQGSGEQYF
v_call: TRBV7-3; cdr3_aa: CASSLLAGSYNEQFF
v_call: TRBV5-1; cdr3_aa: CASSPQGGSTEAFF
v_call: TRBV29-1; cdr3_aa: CSVSLLGGQETQYF
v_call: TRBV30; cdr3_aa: CAWRRLAGTGELFF
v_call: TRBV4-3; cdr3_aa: CASRAKVRGEYGYTF
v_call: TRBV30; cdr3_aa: CAWSASTLAGAASRSYNEQFF
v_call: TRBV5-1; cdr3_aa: CASSPSDGAYEQYF
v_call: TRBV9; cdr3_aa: CASSKTGSGNTIYF
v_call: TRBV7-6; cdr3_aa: CASSLVSGTGGGKTQYF
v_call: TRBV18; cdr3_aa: CASSPKGETQYF
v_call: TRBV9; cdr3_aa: CASKDTANTGELFF
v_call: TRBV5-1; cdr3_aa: CASSSGAGVWRSNQPQHF
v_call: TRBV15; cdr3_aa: CATSSQASGEYNEQFF
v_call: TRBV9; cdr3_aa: CASTVRGLESGETQYF
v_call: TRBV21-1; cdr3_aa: CASSKIEDSLSNQPQHF
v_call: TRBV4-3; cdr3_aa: CASSREPGTSYNEQFF
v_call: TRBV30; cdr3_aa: CAWNGWGSPQHF
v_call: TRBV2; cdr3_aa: CASSASGITDTQYF
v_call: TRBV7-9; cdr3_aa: CASSGRKSSQYF
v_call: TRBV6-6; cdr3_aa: CASREGVTNEKLFF
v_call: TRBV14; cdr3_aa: CASSLQGNTEAFF
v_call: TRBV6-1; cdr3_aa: CASARAGGPYNEQFF
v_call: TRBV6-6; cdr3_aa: CASSYLRDGSYEQYF
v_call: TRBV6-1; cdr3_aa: CAATSGVSYNEQFF
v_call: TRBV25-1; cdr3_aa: CASSGVYRGGKGLTF
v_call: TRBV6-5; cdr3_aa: CASSPNRYYGYTF
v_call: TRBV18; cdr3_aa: CASSPTGGNQPQHF
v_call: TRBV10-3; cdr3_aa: CATRGPAEEFF
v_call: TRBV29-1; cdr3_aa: CSALAGISYEQYF
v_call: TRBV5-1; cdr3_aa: CASSLGVTGLGETQYF
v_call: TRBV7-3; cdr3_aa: CASSLGLAGDEQFF
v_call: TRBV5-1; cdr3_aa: CASSLKVGTEAFF
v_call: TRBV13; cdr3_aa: CASSGNGLRAETQYF
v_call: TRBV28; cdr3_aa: CASRRTPRGEKLFF
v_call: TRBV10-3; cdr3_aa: CAISESIGDQPQHF
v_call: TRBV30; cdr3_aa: CAGGQGPYEQYF
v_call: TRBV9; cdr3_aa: CASSVVSTSGMMNEQFF
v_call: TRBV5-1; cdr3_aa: CASSLLSGSEQFF
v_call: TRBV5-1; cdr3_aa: CASSPGPSSTDTQYF
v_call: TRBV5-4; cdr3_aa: CASSPGQGQTQYF